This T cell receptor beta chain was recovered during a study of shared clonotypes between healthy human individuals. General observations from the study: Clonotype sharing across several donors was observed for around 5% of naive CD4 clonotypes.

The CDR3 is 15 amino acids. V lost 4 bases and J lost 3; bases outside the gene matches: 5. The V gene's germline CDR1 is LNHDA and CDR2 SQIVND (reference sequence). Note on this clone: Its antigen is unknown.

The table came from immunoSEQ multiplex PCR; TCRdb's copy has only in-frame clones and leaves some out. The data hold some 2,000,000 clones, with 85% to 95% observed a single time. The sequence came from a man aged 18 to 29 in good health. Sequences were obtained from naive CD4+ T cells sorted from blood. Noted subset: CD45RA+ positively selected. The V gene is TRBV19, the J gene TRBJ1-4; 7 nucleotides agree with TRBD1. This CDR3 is CASSTKGASNEKLFF. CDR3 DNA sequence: TGTGCCAGTAGTACCAAGGGGGCTTCTAATGAAAAACTGTTTTTT.